The TCR beta chain described here comes from a study of identifying expanded T cells in peripheral blood. Broader study findings: Variance in clone template counts between approximately 2-week samples significantly increased with total template count across all healthy donors. Over about two and four weeks, about 15 and 19 clones changed, versus 1.2 between replicates.

Collection occurred without any documented infections or immune events in donors. This CDR3 has 15 residues. Germline assignment: CDR1 SNHLY and CDR2 FYNNEI. The ends were cut back, 3 bases at V and 0 bases at J, with 9 bases in the middle. The table came from immunoSEQ multiplex PCR; TCRdb's copy has only in-frame clones and leaves some out. The data contain about 89,000 clones, approximately 90% of them singletons. This clone was seen a handful of times. The antigen remains unidentified. The clonotype comes from a person between 18 and 69 years old in good health. Sequencing used blood. V gene TRBV2 combines with J gene TRBJ1-3; no clear D gene. The CDR3: CASSDGTSSGNTIYF. The DNA of the CDR3 is TGTGCCAGCAGTGATGGCACTAGCTCTGGAAACACCATATATTTT.